One sample yielded the 8 T cell receptor beta chains listed below, sequenced in a study of OX40 agonist ivuxolimab in advanced cancers. The data were produced by immunoSEQ multiplex PCR, yet TCRdb's version contains in-frame clones alone and is incomplete. The table shows about 20,000 clones, with over 70% occurring only once. Source: CD4+ or CD8+ T cells sorted from blood, taken in a trial of the OX40 agonist ivuxolimab. Every receptor here comes from an adult with an advanced solid tumor such as melanoma, head and neck, liver or kidney cancer.

The chain recombines TRBV5-1 with TRBJ1-2; 10 bases are shared with TRBD1. Looked up from germline, CDR1 is SGHRS and CDR2 is YFSETQ. The CDR3 length is 15 residues. With 0 bases clipped from V and 7 bases from J, the junction kept 6 bases outside the gene matches. The CDR3 region is CASSLASTGGSGYTF. In DNA, the CDR3 is TGCGCCAGCAGCTTGGCATCGACAGGGGGCTCTGGCTACACCTTC.

The chain joins TRBV5-4 to TRBJ2-7; maybe TRBD1 (6 bases). The CDR3 length is 11 residues. Germline CDR1 reads SGHNT; CDR2 reads YYREEE (reference sequence). The V gene lost 3 bases and the J gene lost 8 bases, with 9 bases spanning the gap. DNA for the CDR3: TGTGCCAGCAGCTCCACAGGGAAGCAGTACTTC. Translated, it gives CASSSTGKQYF.

The table lists this clone with a few counts. This sequence joins TRBV14 and TRBJ1-2, with D possibly matching TRBD1 (5 bases). The ends were cut back, 4 bases at V and 4 bases at J, with 13 bases in the middle. Germline CDR1 and CDR2: SGHDN and FVKESK. The CDR3 has 14 amino acids. The CDR3 region has the DNA TGTGCCAGCAGCCCGTCGGGACGGATCTATGGCTACACCTTC. As protein: CASSPSGRIYGYTF.

This sequence joins TRBV27 and TRBJ2-7; TRBD2 matches at 8 bases. This CDR3 contains 15 residues. After removal of 3 bases from V and 1 base from J, the junction contained 5 bases not matched to a gene. Germline CDR1 reads MNHEY; CDR2 reads SMNVEV (reference sequence). The CDR3 nucleotides are TGTGCCAGCAGTTTGACGGGGGGGCGATCCTACGAGCAGTACTTC. It is translated as CASSLTGGRSYEQYF.

This clone appeared a single time. The CDR3: CASSFETNSGYTF. The CDR3 bases are TGTGCCAGCAGCTTTGAGACTAACAGTGGCTACACCTTC. The chain has TRBV5-8 and TRBJ1-2, with unresolved D. The V gene's germline CDR1 is SGHTS and CDR2 YDEGEE. V was trimmed by 2 bases and J by 7 bases, leaving 12 bases between them. CDR3 length equals 13 residues. Together with reference TRBV5-8 and TRBJ1-2, the CDR3 gives the full variable domain: EAGVTQSPTHLIKTRGQQATLRCSPISGHTSVYWYQQALGLGLQFLLWYDEGEERNRGNFPPRFSGRQFPNYSSELNVNALELEDSALYLCASSFETNSGYTFGSGTRLTVV.

V usage is TRBV30 and J usage is TRBJ1-4; perhaps TRBD1 as D (5 bases). Per germline, CDR1 GTSNPN and CDR2 SVGIG (reference sequence). The CDR3 has 11 amino acids. The V and J ends lost 3 bases and 10 bases respectively, with 9 bases between them. Here the CDR3 DNA reads TGTGCCTGGAGGGGGCCGGGAAAACTGTTTTTT. It encodes CAWRGPGKLFF.

V is TRBV7-9 and J is TRBJ2-5; 8 positions agree with TRBD1. The J call may be wrong; the DNA end is better matched by TRBJ2-7. Germline CDR1 and CDR2: SEHNR and FQNEAQ (reference sequence). The CDR3 sequence is 16 residues long. The CDR3 sequence is CASSSSGQGNTYEQYF. CDR3 coding DNA: TGTGCCAGCAGCTCGTCAGGACAGGGTAACACCTACGAGCAGTACTTC.

V and J are TRBV2 and TRBJ1-5; D not resolved. This CDR3 comprises 13 residues. CDR1 is SNHLY and CDR2 is FYNNEI in the germline V gene. V lost 4 bases and J lost 0, with 4 bases in between. DNA of the CDR3: TGTGCCAGCAGTGCCTCTAGCAATCAGCCCCAGCATTTT. Translated, it gives CASSASSNQPQHF.